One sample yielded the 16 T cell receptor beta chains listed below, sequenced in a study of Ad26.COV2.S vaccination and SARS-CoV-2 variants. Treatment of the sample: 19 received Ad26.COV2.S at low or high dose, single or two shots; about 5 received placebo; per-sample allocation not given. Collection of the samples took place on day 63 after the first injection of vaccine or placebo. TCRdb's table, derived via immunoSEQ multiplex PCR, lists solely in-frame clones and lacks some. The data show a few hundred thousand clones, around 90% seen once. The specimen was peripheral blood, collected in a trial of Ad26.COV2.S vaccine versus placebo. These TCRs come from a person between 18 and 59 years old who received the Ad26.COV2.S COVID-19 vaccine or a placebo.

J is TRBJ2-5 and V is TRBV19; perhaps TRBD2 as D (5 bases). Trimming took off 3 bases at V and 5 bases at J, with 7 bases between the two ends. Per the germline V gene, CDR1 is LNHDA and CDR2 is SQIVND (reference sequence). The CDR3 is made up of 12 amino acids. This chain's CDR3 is CASSITGETQYF. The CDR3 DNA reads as TGTGCCAGTAGTATTACGGGGGAGACCCAGTACTTC.

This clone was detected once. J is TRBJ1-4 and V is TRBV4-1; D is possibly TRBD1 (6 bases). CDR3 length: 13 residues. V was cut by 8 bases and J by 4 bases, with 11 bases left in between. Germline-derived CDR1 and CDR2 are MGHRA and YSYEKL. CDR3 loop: CASLGGLNEKLFF. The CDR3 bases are TGCGCCAGCCTCGGGGGGCTTAATGAAAAACTGTTTTTT.

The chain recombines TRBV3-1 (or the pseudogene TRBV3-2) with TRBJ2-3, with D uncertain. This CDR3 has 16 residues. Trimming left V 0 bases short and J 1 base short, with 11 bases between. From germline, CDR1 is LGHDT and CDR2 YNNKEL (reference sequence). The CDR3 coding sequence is TGTGCCAGCAGCCAAGATCGGTGGGCCTGCACAGATACGCAGTATTTT. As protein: CASSQDRWACTDTQYF.

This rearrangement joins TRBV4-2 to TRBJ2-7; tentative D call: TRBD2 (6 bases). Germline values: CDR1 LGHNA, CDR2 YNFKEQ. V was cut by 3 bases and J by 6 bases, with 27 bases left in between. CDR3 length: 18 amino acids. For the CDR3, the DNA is TGTGCCAGCAGCCAGGAAAGATGGGAGGAGCTTACCAATGTCGAGCAGTACTTC. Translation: CASSQERWEELTNVEQYF.

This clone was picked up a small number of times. CDR3 in DNA: TGTGCCAGCGGGAGGAGCTCCTATAATTCACCCCTCCACTTT. Translation: CASGRSSYNSPLHF. This chain links TRBV9 with TRBJ1-6; D call uncertain. V was cut by 7 bases and J by 0 bases, with 8 bases left in between. Germline assignment: CDR1 SGDLS and CDR2 YYNGEE. CDR3 length: 14 residues.

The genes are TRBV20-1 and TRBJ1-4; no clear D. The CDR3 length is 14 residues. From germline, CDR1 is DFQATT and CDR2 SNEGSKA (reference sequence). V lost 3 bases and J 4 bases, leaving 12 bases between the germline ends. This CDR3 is CSASILPLNEKLFF. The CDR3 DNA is TGCAGTGCTAGTATACTTCCTCTTAATGAAAAACTGTTTTTT.

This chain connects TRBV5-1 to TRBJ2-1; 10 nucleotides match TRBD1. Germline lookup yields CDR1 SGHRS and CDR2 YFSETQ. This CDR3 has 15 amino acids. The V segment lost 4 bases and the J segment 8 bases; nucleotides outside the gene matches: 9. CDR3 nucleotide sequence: TGCGCCAGCAGCCCGTCCGGGACAGGGGCTCATGAGCAGTTCTTC. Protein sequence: CASSPSGTGAHEQFF.

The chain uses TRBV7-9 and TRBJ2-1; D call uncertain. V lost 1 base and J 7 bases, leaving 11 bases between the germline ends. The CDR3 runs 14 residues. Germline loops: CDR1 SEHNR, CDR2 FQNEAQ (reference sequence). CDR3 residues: CASSLEFVGNEQFF. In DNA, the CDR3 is TGTGCCAGCAGCTTAGAATTCGTGGGGAATGAGCAGTTCTTC. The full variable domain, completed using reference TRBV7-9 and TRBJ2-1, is DTGVSQNPRHKITKRGQNVTFRCDPISEHNRLYWYRQTLGQGPEFLTYFQNEAQLEKSRLLSDRFSAERPKGSFSTLEIQRTEQGDSAMYLCASSLEFVGNEQFFGPGTRLTVL.

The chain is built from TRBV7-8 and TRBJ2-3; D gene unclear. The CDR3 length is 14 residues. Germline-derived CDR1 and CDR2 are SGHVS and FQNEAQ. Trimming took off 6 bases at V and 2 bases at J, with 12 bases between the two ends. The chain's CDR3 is CASRPGPDTDTQYF. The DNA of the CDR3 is TGTGCCAGCAGACCAGGACCCGACACAGATACGCAGTATTTT.

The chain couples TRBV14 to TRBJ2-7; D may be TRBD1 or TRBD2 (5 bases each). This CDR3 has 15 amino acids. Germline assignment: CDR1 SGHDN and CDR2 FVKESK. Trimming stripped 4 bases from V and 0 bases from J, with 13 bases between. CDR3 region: CASSLGVGSSYEQYF. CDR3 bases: TGTGCCAGCAGCCTGGGGGTGGGTAGCTCCTACGAGCAGTACTTC.

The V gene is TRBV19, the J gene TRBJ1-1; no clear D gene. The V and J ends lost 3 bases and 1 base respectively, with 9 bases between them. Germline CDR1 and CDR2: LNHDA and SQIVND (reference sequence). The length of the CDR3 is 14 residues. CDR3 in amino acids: CASSIHGRNTEAFF. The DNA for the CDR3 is TGTGCCAGTAGTATCCATGGACGGAACACTGAAGCTTTCTTT.

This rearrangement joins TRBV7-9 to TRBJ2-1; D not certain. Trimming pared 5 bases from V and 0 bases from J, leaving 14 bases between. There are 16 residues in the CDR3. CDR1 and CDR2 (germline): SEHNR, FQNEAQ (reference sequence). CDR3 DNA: TGTGCCAGCAGCCCCAAATCGGCCGCCTCCTACAATGAGCAGTTCTTC. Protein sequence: CASSPKSAASYNEQFF.

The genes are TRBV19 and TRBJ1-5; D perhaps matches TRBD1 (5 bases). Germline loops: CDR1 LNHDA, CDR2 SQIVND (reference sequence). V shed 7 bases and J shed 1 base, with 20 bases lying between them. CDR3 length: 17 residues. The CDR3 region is CASKVRERSRSNQPQHF. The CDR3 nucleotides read TGTGCCAGTAAGGTCAGGGAGAGGAGTCGGAGCAATCAGCCCCAGCATTTT.

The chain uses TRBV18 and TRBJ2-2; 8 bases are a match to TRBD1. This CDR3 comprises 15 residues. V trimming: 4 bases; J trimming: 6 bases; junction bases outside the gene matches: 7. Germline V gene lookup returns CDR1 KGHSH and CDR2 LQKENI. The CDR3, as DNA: TGTGCCAGCTCACTGTCGGACAGGGCTGCCGGGGAGCTGTTTTTT. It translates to CASSLSDRAAGELFF. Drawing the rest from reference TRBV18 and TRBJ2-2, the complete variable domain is NAGVMQNPRHLVRRRGQEARLRCSPMKGHSHVYWYRQLPEEGLKFMVYLQKENIIDESGMPKERFSAEFPKEGPSILRIQQVVRGDSAAYFCASSLSDRAAGELFFGEGSRLTVL.

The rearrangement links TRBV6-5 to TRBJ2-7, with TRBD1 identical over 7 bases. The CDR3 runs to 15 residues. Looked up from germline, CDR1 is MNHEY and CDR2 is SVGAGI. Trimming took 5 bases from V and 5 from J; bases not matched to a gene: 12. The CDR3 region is CASSLIRQGLDEQYF. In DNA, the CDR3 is TGTGCCAGCAGTCTAATAAGACAGGGATTGGACGAGCAGTACTTC.

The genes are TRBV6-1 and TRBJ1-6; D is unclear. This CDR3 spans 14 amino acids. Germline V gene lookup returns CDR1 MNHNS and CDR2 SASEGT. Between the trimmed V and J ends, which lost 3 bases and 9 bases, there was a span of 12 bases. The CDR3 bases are TGTGCCAGCAGTGATCTGTTAACGGGTTCACCCCTCCACTTT. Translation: CASSDLLTGSPLHF.